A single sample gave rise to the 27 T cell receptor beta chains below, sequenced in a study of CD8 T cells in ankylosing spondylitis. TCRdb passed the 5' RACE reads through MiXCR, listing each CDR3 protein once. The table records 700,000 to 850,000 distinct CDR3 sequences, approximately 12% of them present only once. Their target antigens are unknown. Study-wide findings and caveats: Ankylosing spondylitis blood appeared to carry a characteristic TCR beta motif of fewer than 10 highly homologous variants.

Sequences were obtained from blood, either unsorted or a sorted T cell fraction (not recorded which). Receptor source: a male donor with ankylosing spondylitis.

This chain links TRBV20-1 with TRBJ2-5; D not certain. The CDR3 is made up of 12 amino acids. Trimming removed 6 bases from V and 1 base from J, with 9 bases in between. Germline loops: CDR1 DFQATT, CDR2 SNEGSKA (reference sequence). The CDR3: CSAPWGQETQYF. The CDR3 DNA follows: TGCAGTGCCCCTTGGGGCCAAGAGACCCAGTACTTC.

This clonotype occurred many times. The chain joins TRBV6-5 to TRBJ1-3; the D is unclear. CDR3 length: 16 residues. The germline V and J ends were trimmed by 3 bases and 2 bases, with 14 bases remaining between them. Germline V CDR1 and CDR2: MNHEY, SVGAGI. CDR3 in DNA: TGTGCCAGCAGTTATGAGGGATACAACCCTGGAAACACCATATATTTT. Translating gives CASSYEGYNPGNTIYF.

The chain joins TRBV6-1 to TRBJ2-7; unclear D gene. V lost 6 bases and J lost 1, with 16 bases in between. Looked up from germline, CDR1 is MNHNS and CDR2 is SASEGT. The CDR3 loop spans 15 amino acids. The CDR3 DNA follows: TGTGCCAGCAGGCCGCTGGCAGCACCATCCTACGAGCAGTACTTC. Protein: CASRPLAAPSYEQYF.

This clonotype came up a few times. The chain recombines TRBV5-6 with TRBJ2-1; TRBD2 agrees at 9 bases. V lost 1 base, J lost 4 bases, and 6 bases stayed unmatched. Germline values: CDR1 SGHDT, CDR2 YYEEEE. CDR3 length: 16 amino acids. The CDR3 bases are TGTGCCAGCAGCTTGCCTCTAGCGGGATTATACAATGAGCAGTTCTTC. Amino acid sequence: CASSLPLAGLYNEQFF.

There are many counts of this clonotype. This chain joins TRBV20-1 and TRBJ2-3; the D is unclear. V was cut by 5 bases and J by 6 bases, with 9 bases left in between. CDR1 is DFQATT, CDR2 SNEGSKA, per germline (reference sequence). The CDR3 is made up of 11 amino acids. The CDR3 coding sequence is TGCAGTGCTCCGGCCGTGGATACGCAGTATTTT. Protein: CSAPAVDTQYF.

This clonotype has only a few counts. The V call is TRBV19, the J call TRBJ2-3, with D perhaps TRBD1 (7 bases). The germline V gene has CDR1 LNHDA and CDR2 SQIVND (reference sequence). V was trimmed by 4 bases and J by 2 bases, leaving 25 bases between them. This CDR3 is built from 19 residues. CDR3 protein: CASSTRTGLTLIVTDTQYF. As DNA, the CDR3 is TGTGCCAGTAGTACACGGACAGGACTAACCCTTATCGTCACAGATACGCAGTATTTT.

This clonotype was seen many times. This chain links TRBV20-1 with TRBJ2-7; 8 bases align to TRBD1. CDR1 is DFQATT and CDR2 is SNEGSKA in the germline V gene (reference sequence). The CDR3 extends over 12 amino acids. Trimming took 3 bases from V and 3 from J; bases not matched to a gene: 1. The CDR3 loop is CSARDRDYEQYF. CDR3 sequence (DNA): TGCAGTGCTAGGGACAGGGACTACGAGCAGTACTTC.

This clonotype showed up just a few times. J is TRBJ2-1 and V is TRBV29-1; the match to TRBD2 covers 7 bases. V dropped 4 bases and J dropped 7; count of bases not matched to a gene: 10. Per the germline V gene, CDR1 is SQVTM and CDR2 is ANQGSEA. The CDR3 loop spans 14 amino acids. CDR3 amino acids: CSVAGRRGINEQFF. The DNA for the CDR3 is TGCAGCGTTGCCGGGCGGCGGGGGATTAATGAGCAGTTCTTC.

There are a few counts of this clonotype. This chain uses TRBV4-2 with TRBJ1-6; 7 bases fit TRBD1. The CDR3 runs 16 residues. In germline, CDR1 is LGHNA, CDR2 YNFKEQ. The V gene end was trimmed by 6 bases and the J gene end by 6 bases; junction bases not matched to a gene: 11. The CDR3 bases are TGTGCCAGCAGTCTGGCGGACGGACAGGTTAATTCACCCCTCCACTTT. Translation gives CASSLADGQVNSPLHF.

CDR3 DNA: TGTGCCAGCAGCTCATGGGGGGAGAGGAGTACTGAAGCTTTCTTT. This gives the protein CASSSWGERSTEAFF. The chain joins TRBV5-5 to TRBJ1-1; possibly TRBD1 for D (5 bases). The CDR3 is 15 amino acids. V dropped 3 bases and J dropped 5 bases, with 17 bases sitting between them. Germline V CDR1 and CDR2: SGHKS, YYEKEE (reference sequence). Supplemented by reference TRBV5-5 and TRBJ1-1, the full variable domain reads DAGVTQSPTHLIKTRGQQVTLRCSPISGHKSVSWYQQVLGQGPQFIFQYYEKEERGRGNFPDRFSARQFPNYSSELNVNALLLGDSALYLCASSSWGERSTEAFFGQGTRLTVV.

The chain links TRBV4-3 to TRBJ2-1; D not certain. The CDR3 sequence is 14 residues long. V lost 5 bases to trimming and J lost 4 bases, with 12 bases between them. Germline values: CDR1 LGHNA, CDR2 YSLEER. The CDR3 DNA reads TGCGCCAGCAGCTTAAGCACAGAATACAATGAGCAGTTCTTC. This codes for CASSLSTEYNEQFF.

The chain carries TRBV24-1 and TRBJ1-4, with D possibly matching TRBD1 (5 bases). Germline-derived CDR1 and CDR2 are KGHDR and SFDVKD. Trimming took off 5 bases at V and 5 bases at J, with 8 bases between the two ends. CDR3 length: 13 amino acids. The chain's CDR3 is CATSGGWNEKLFF. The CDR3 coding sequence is TGTGCCACCAGTGGGGGCTGGAATGAAAAACTGTTTTTT.

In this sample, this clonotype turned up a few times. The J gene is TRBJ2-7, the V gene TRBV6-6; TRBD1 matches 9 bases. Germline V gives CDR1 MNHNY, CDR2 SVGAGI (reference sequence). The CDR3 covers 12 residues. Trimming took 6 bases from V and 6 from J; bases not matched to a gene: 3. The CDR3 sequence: CASRRTGAEQYF. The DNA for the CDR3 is TGTGCCAGCAGGCGGACAGGGGCCGAGCAGTACTTC.

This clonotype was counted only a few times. CDR3 amino acids: CASSRVAGRADTQYF. The CDR3 DNA reads as TGTGCCAGCTCCCGCGTGGCGGGCCGGGCAGATACGCAGTATTTT. The rearrangement joins TRBV18 to TRBJ2-3; possible D gene TRBD2, 5 bases. CDR3 length equals 15 residues. With 6 bases removed from V and 4 bases from J, the gap between germline ends came to 17 bases. Germline V lookup: CDR1 KGHSH, CDR2 LQKENI. The full variable domain, its missing parts supplied by reference TRBV18 and TRBJ2-3, is NAGVMQNPRHLVRRRGQEARLRCSPMKGHSHVYWYRQLPEEGLKFMVYLQKENIIDESGMPKERFSAEFPKEGPSILRIQQVVRGDSAAYFCASSRVAGRADTQYFGPGTRLTVL.

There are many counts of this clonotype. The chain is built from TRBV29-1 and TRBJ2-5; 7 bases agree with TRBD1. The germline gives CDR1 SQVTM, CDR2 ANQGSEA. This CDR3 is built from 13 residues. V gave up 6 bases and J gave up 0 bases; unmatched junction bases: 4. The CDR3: CSVTGLYQETQYF. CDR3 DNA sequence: TGCAGCGTGACAGGGCTGTACCAAGAGACCCAGTACTTC.

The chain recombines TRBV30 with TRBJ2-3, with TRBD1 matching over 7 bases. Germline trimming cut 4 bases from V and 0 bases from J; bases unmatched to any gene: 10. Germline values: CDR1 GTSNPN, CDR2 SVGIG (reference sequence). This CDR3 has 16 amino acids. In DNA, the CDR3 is TGTGCCTGGAATACGGGACAGATATCTAGCACAGATACGCAGTATTTT. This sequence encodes CAWNTGQISSTDTQYF. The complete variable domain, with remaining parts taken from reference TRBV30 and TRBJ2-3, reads SQTIHQWPATLVQPVGSPLSLECTVEGTSNPNLYWYRQAAGRGLQLLFYSVGIGQISSEVPQNLSASRPQDRQFILSSKKLLLSDSGFYLCAWNTGQISSTDTQYFGPGTRLTVL.

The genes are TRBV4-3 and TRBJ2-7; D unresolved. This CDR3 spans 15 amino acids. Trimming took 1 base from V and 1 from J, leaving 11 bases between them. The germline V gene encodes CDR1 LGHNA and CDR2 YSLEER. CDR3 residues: CASSQAFSRSYEQYF. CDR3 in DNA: TGCGCCAGCAGCCAAGCCTTTTCGAGGTCCTACGAGCAGTACTTC.

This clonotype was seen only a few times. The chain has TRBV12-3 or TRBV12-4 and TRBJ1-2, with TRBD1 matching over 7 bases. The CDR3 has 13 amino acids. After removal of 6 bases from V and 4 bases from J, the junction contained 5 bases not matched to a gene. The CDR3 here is CASRFTGAYGYTF. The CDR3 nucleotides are TGTGCCAGCAGATTTACAGGGGCCTATGGCTACACCTTC.

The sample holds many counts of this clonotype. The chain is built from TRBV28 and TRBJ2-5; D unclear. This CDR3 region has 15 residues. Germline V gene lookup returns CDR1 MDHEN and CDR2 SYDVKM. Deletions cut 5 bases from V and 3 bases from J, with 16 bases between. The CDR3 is CASSRRGRMEETQYF. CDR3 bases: TGTGCCAGCAGTCGGAGAGGTCGCATGGAAGAGACCCAGTACTTC.

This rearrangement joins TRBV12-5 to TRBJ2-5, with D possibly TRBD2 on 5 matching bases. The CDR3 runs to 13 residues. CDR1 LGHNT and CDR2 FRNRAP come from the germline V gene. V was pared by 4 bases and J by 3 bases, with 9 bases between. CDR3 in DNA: TGTGCTAGTGGTTCCTCCGGGGAAGAGACCCAGTACTTC. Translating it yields CASGSSGEETQYF.

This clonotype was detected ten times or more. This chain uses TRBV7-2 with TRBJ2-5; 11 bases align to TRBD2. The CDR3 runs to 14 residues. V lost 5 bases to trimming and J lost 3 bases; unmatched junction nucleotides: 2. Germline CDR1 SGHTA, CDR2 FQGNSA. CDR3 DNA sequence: TGTGCCAGCAGCCGGGGACTAGCGGAAGAGACCCAGTACTTC. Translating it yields CASSRGLAEETQYF.

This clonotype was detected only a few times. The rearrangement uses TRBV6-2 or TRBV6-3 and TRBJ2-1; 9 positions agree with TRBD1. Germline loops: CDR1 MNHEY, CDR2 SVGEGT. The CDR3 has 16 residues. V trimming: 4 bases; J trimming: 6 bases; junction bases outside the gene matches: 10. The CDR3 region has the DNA TGTGCCAGCAGTTTCCTGGACAGGGGCTTGGTCAATGAGCAGTTCTTC. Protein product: CASSFLDRGLVNEQFF.

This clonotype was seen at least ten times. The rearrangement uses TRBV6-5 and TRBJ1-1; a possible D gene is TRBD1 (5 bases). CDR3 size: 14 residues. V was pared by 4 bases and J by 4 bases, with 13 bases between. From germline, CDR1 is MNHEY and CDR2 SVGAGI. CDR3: CASSSFTRATEAFF. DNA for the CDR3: TGTGCCAGCAGTTCCTTTACCAGGGCCACTGAAGCTTTCTTT.

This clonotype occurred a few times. CDR3 sequence reads: CASRTASGSYEQYF. The CDR3 DNA reads as TGCGCCAGCAGGACGGCTAGCGGGAGTTACGAGCAGTACTTC. The V call is TRBV5-1, the J call TRBJ2-7, with TRBD2 matching over 10 bases. CDR1 and CDR2 from the germline V gene are SGHRS and YFSETQ. V gave up 5 bases and J gave up 4 bases; unmatched junction bases: 6. The CDR3 has 14 residues.

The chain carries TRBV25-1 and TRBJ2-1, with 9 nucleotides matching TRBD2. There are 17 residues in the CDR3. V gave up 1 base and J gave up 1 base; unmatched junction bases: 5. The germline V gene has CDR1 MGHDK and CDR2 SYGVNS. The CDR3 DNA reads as TGTGCCAGCAGTGAATTGTTTGCGGGAGGGTCCTACAATGAGCAGTTCTTC. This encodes CASSELFAGGSYNEQFF.

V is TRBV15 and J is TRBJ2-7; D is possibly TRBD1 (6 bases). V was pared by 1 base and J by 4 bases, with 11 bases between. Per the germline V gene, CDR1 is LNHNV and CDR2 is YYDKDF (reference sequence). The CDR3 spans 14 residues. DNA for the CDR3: TGTGCCACCAGCAGAGGGCAGGGGATTTACGAGCAGTACTTC. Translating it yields CATSRGQGIYEQYF. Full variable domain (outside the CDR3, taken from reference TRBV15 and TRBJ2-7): DAMVIQNPRYQVTQFGKPVTLSCSQTLNHNVMYWYQQKSSQAPKLLFHYYDKDFNNEADTPDNFQSRRPNTSFCFLDIRSPGLGDTAMYLCATSRGQGIYEQYFGPGTRLTVT.

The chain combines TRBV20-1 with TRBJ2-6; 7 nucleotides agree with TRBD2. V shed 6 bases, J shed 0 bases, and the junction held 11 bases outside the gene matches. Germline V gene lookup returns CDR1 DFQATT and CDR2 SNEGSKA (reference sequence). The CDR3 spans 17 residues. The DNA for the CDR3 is TGCAGTGCCCTGCGGCTAACGGGGGGCTCTGGGGCCAACGTCCTGACTTTC. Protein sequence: CSALRLTGGSGANVLTF.